Listed here are 7 T cell receptor beta chains from one sample, sequenced in a study of blood T cell repertoires in COVID-19. Using immunoSEQ multiplex PCR, the repertoire was profiled, and TCRdb retains in-frame clones only, with some absent. The sample yields under 400,000 clones, more than 70% seen once. Source material: peripheral blood. The receptors stem from a woman between 25 and 40 years old with COVID-19, enrolled during active disease.

The chain combines TRBV27 with TRBJ2-1; 14 bases agree with TRBD2. V gave up 4 bases and J gave up 9 bases; unmatched junction bases: 8. CDR1 MNHEY and CDR2 SMNVEV come from the germline V gene (reference sequence). The CDR3 is 16 amino acids. DNA for the CDR3: TGTGCCAGCAGTTCCGGGACTAGCGGGAGTGGAAGTGAGCAGTTCTTC. This encodes CASSSGTSGSGSEQFF.

This rearrangement joins TRBV4-2 to TRBJ2-5, with a tentative D call TRBD2 (6 bases). CDR1 and CDR2 from the germline V gene are LGHNA and YNFKEQ. Trimming took off 0 bases at V and 4 bases at J, with 6 bases between the two ends. This CDR3 region has 13 residues. The CDR3 DNA reads as TGTGCCAGCAGCCAAGAAGCGGGAGAGACCCAGTACTTC. This sequence encodes CASSQEAGETQYF.

The genes are TRBV30 and TRBJ1-1; D is ambiguous. Trimming pared 3 bases from V and 7 bases from J, leaving 6 bases between. The CDR3 is made up of 10 amino acids. Germline loops: CDR1 GTSNPN, CDR2 SVGIG (reference sequence). The DNA for the CDR3 is TGTGCCTGGAGCCGGGGTGAAGCTTTCTTT. Translation gives CAWSRGEAFF.

The V and J genes are TRBV27 and TRBJ2-3; D gene ambiguous. The V and J ends lost 11 bases and 5 bases respectively, with 20 bases between them. The CDR3 runs 14 residues. Germline CDR1 is MNHEY and CDR2 is SMNVEV (reference sequence). CDR3 protein: CAASAAPLGDTQYF. CDR3 coding DNA: TGTGCCGCCAGTGCGGCACCCTTGGGAGATACGCAGTATTTT.

In the case of this clone: The junction departs from the called germline gene at one end, perhaps through a read error. V and J are TRBV7-2 and TRBJ1-2; weak D call: TRBD1 (5 bases). This CDR3 is 14 amino acids long. The germline V gene encodes CDR1 SGHTA and CDR2 FQGNSA. Written as DNA, the CDR3 is TGTGCCAGCAGCTTCCGGGGGAGACGTTTCGGCCCTGAGTGG. Its translation: CASSFRGRRFGPEW.

This chain uses TRBV12-5 with TRBJ2-2; 9 bases match TRBD1. The CDR3 totals 17 residues. Germline assignment: CDR1 LGHNT and CDR2 FRNRAP. The V gene end was trimmed by 1 base and the J gene end by 7 bases; junction bases not matched to a gene: 10. CDR3 DNA: TGTGCTAGTGGTTTGGATTCTTGGGACAGGGAAAACGGGGAGCTGTTTTTT. It specifies CASGLDSWDRENGELFF.

J is TRBJ1-2 and V is TRBV6-5; D is possibly TRBD1 (5 bases). The V gene lost 5 bases and the J gene lost 4 bases, with 11 bases spanning the gap. The CDR3 extends over 13 amino acids. Germline CDR1 and CDR2: MNHEY and SVGAGI. For the CDR3, the DNA is TGTGCCAGCAGTCCAATGGGGCCCTATGGCTACACCTTC. Its protein is CASSPMGPYGYTF.